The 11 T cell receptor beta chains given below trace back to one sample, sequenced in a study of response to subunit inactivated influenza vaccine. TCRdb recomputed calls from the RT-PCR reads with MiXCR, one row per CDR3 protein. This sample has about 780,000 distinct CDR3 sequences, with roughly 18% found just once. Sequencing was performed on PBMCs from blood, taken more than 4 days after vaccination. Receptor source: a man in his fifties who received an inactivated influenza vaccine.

CDR3: CATSDPGRASGRGTDTQYF. The CDR3 bases are TGTGCCACCAGTGACCCGGGCAGGGCTAGCGGGAGGGGCACAGATACGCAGTATTTT. The rearrangement joins TRBV24-1 to TRBJ2-3; 12 bases match TRBD2. This CDR3 contains 19 residues. Per the germline V gene, CDR1 is KGHDR and CDR2 is SFDVKD. With V trimmed by 4 bases and J by 1 base, 11 bases remained unmatched.

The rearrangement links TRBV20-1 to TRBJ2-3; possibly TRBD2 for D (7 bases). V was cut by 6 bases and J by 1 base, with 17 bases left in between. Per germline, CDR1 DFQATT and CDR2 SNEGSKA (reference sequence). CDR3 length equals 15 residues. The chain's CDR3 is CSAIGGPRGTDTQYF. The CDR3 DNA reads TGCAGTGCCATCGGGGGGCCACGGGGCACAGATACGCAGTATTTT.

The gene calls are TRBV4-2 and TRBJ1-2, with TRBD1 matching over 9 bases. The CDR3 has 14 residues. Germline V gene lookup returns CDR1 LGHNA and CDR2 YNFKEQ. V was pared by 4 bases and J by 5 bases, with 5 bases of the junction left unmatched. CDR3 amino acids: CASSRDGTGYGYTF. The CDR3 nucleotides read TGTGCCAGCAGCCGAGACGGGACAGGGTATGGCTACACCTTC.

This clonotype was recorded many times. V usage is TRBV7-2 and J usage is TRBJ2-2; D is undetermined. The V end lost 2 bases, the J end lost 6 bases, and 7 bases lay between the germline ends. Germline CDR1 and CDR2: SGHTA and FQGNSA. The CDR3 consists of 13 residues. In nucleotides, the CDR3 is TGTGCCAGCAGCTTATTTATCCCCGGGGAGCTGTTTTTT. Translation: CASSLFIPGELFF.

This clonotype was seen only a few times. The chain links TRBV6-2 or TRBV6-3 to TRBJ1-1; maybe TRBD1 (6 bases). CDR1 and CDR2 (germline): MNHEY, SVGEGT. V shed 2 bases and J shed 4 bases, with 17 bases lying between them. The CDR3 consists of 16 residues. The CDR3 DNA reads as TGTGCCAGCAGTTACCCCCGGGGGGCGCGGTTCACTGAAGCTTTCTTT. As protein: CASSYPRGARFTEAFF.

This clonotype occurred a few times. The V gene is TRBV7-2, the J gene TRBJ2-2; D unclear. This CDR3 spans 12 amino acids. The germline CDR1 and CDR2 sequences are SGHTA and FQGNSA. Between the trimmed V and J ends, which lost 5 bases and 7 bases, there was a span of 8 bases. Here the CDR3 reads CASSPRLGELFF. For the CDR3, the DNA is TGTGCCAGCAGCCCCCGCCTCGGGGAGCTGTTTTTT.

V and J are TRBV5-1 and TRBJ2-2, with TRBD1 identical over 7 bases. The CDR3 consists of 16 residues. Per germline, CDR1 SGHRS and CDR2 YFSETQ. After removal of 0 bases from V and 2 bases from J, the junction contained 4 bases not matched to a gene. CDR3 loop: CASSLGDSINTGELFF. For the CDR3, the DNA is TGCGCCAGCAGCTTGGGGGACAGTATAAACACCGGGGAGCTGTTTTTT.

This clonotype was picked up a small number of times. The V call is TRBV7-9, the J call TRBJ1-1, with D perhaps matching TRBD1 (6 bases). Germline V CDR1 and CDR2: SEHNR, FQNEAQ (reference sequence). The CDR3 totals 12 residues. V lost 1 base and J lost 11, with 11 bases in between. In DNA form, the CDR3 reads TGTGCCAGCAGCTTAGGAGAGGGGGAGGCTTTCTTT. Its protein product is CASSLGEGEAFF.

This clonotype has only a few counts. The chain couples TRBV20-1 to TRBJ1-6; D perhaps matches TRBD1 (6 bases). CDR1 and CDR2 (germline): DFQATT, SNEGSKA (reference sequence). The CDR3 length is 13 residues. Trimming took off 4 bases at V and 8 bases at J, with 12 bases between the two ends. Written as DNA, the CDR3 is TGCAGTGCTAAAAACAGGGTAGATTCACCCCTCCACTTT. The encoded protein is CSAKNRVDSPLHF.

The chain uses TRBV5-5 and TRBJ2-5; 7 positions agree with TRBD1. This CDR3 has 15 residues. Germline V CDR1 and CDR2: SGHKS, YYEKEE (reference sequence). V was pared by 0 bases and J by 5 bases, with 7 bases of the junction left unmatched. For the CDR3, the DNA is TGTGCCAGCAGCTTGGTAGGACAGGCCTGGGAGACCCAGTACTTC. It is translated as CASSLVGQAWETQYF.

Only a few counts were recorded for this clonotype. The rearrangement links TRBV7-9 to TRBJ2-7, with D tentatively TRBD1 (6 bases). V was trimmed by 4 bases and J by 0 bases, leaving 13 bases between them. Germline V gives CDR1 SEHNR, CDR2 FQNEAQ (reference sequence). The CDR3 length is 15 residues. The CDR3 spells CASSSRVTGSYEQYF. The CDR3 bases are TGTGCCAGCAGCTCACGAGTGACAGGCTCCTACGAGCAGTACTTC.